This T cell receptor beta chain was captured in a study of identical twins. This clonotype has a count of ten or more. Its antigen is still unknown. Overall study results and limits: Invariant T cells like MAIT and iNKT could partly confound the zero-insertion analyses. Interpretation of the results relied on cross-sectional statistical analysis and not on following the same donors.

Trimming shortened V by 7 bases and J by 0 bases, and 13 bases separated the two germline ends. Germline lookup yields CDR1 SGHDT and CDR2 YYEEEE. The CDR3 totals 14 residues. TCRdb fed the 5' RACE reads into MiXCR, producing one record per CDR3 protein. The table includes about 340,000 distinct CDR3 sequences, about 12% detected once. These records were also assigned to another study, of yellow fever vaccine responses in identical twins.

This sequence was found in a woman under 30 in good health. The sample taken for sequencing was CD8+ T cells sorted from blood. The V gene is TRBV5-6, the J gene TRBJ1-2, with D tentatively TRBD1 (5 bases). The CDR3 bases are TGTGCCAGCCGAGCTCAGGGTTCTAACTATGGCTACACCTTC. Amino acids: CASRAQGSNYGYTF. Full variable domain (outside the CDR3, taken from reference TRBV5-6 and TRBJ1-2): DAGVTQSPTHLIKTRGQQVTLRCSPKSGHDTVSWYQQALGQGPQFIFQYYEEEERQRGNFPDRFSGHQFPNYSSELNVNALLLGDSALYLCASRAQGSNYGYTFGSGTRLTVV.